This TCR beta chain was identified in a study of STAT5B mutations in CD4+ large granular lymphocyte leukemia. The repertoire was sequenced with immunoSEQ multiplex PCR; TCRdb's copy has only in-frame clones and lacks some. Counted here are roughly 41,000 clones, 75% to 85% occurring once; the ten biggest clones make up 0.45% to 0.6%. The TCR comes from a human donor in good health. The specimen sequenced was CD4+ T cells from blood buffy coats.

The CDR3, as DNA: TGTGCCAGCAGCCCTCTCCAAGAGACCCAGTACTTC. Translating it yields CASSPLQETQYF. This sequence joins TRBV5-4 and TRBJ2-5, with unresolved D. Germline V gives CDR1 SGHNT, CDR2 YYREEE (reference sequence). V gave up 4 bases and J gave up 1 base, with 5 bases separating them. The CDR3 extends over 12 amino acids.